One and the same sample provided the 32 T cell receptor beta chains below, sequenced in a study of B cell selection in AIRE deficiency. Profiling relied on immunoSEQ multiplex PCR, and the TCRdb table lists in-frame clones only, not all of them. In the table there are under 30,000 clones, 95% to 97% of which are singletons. CD4+CD127+ cells were sorted as the conventional CD4 T cells. Sequenced material: conventional CD4+ T cells sorted from PBMCs. The receptors shown here come from a human donor with AIRE deficiency.

The sample holds one count of this clone. This chain links TRBV10-3 with TRBJ2-3; unclear D gene. The CDR3 is 15 amino acids. V shed 6 bases and J shed 2 bases, with 15 bases lying between them. CDR1 is ENHRY, CDR2 SYGVKD, per germline. CDR3 sequence (DNA): TGTGCCATCAGCCGGACGGGCCCCCCCACAGATACGCAGTATTTT. This sequence encodes CAISRTGPPTDTQYF.

The CDR3 bases are TGTGCCAGCCTCCCTCCGGGACACCCGAACACTGAAGCTTTCTTT. This gives the protein CASLPPGHPNTEAFF. The chain uses TRBV6-5 and TRBJ1-1; TRBD1 is a possible D gene (6 bases). This CDR3 comprises 15 residues. V was pared by 8 bases and J by 1 base, with 17 bases between. CDR1 MNHEY and CDR2 SVGAGI come from the germline V gene.

This chain uses TRBV18 with TRBJ2-1; perhaps D is TRBD1 or TRBD2 (5 bases each). Trimming took off 6 bases at V and 9 bases at J, with 15 bases between the two ends. Germline V gene sequence: CDR1 KGHSH, CDR2 LQKENI. The CDR3 totals 13 residues. The CDR3 coding sequence is TGTGCCAGCTCCGGGGCTGCCTTGGCTGAGCAGTTCTTC. Its translation: CASSGAALAEQFF. The variable domain in full, with the rest retrieved from reference TRBV18 and TRBJ2-1, is NAGVMQNPRHLVRRRGQEARLRCSPMKGHSHVYWYRQLPEEGLKFMVYLQKENIIDESGMPKERFSAEFPKEGPSILRIQQVVRGDSAAYFCASSGAALAEQFFGPGTRLTVL.

This rearrangement joins TRBV4-3 to TRBJ1-2; D gene ambiguous. The germline V and J ends were trimmed by 5 bases and 8 bases, with 18 bases remaining between them. CDR1 and CDR2 from the germline V gene are LGHNA and YSLEER. The CDR3 sequence is 14 residues long. For the CDR3, the DNA is TGCGCCAGCAGCGAATACGGGTCTGCGAGAGGCTACACCTTC. Protein: CASSEYGSARGYTF.

The chain recombines TRBV19 with TRBJ2-7; D is unresolved. Germline loops: CDR1 LNHDA, CDR2 SQIVND (reference sequence). The CDR3 totals 14 residues. Trimming left V 6 bases short and J 3 bases short, with 15 bases between. This CDR3 is CASSLYQNNYEQYF. The CDR3 DNA follows: TGTGCCAGTAGCCTCTATCAAAACAACTACGAGCAGTACTTC.

The chain couples TRBV15 to TRBJ1-1; a possible D gene is TRBD1 (5 bases). The germline gives CDR1 LNHNV, CDR2 YYDKDF (reference sequence). CDR3 size: 13 residues. Trimming stripped 9 bases from V and 5 bases from J, with 16 bases between. The CDR3 sequence: CATTRGPWTEAFF. The CDR3 coding sequence is TGTGCCACAACTCGGGGCCCGTGGACTGAAGCTTTCTTT.

The chain recombines TRBV5-1 with TRBJ2-3; 10 bases fit TRBD2. Looked up from germline, CDR1 is SGHRS and CDR2 is YFSETQ. V gave up 4 bases and J gave up 1 base; unmatched junction bases: 12. This CDR3 contains 18 residues. The CDR3 is CASSPGFLAGVGTDTQYF. The CDR3 nucleotides are TGCGCCAGCAGCCCCGGGTTCCTAGCGGGAGTCGGCACAGATACGCAGTATTTT.

J is TRBJ1-2 and V is TRBV10-3; D not certain. V dropped 9 bases and J dropped 8 bases, with 19 bases sitting between them. In germline, CDR1 is ENHRY, CDR2 SYGVKD. The CDR3 has 13 residues. The CDR3 coding sequence is TGTGCCATAAGAGACTCCTCCGGCTACGGCTACACCTTC. Residues: CAIRDSSGYGYTF.

The chain carries TRBV28 and TRBJ2-2; D not resolved. V was clipped by 2 bases and J by 6 bases, with 10 bases between them. In germline, CDR1 is MDHEN, CDR2 SYDVKM. This CDR3 has 14 residues. The CDR3 nucleotides are TGTGCCAGCAGTTTAAGGGAAGGGCCCGGGGAGCTGTTTTTT. It is translated as CASSLREGPGELFF.

The V call is TRBV25-1, the J call TRBJ1-1; 8 nucleotides agree with TRBD1. Germline V lookup: CDR1 MGHDK, CDR2 SYGVNS. V was clipped by 4 bases and J by 4 bases; unmatched bases: 8. CDR3 length equals 15 residues. CDR3 loop: CASSASDRAGTEAFF. The CDR3 coding sequence is TGTGCCAGCAGTGCGTCGGACAGGGCCGGCACTGAAGCTTTCTTT.

The J gene is TRBJ1-2, the V gene TRBV28; the match to TRBD1 covers 12 bases. V was clipped by 3 bases and J by 2 bases; unmatched bases: 1. This CDR3 is 15 amino acids long. Germline CDR1 is MDHEN and CDR2 is SYDVKM. Written as DNA, the CDR3 is TGTGCCAGCAGTTTGGGGACAGGGGGCAACTATGGCTACACCTTC. It is translated as CASSLGTGGNYGYTF.

This sequence joins TRBV10-3 and TRBJ1-3; 9 bases map to TRBD1. V trimming: 0 bases; J trimming: 0 bases; junction bases outside the gene matches: 6. The CDR3 is made up of 18 amino acids. CDR1 ENHRY and CDR2 SYGVKD come from the germline V gene. CDR3 coding DNA: TGTGCCATCAGTGAGTCGAACACAGGGGGCCTCTCTGGAAACACCATATATTTT. Translation gives CAISESNTGGLSGNTIYF.

This chain links TRBV7-2 with TRBJ2-2; D remains ambiguous. The germline V gene encodes CDR1 SGHTA and CDR2 FQGNSA. Trimming removed 3 bases at V and 3 bases at J, with 5 bases between. The CDR3 sequence is 13 residues long. The CDR3 sequence is CASSFTYTGELFF. DNA of the CDR3: TGTGCCAGCAGCTTCACATACACCGGGGAGCTGTTTTTT. The full variable domain, its missing parts supplied by reference TRBV7-2 and TRBJ2-2, is GAGVSQSPSNKVTEKGKDVELRCDPISGHTALYWYRQSLGQGLEFLIYFQGNSAPDKSGLPSDRFSAERTGGSVSTLTIQRTQQEDSAVYLCASSFTYTGELFFGEGSRLTVL.

This chain joins TRBV6-5 and TRBJ1-2; TRBD1 matches 9 bases. The germline CDR1 and CDR2 sequences are MNHEY and SVGAGI. With 6 bases clipped from V and 5 bases from J, the junction kept 4 bases outside the gene matches. CDR3 length: 13 amino acids. The CDR3 DNA reads TGTGCCAGCAGGACGGGACAGGGATATGGCTACACCTTC. Protein sequence: CASRTGQGYGYTF.

The V gene is TRBV28, the J gene TRBJ2-5, with D possibly TRBD2 on 5 matching bases. The CDR3 consists of 13 residues. V was trimmed by 4 bases and J by 6 bases, leaving 12 bases between them. Germline V gene lookup returns CDR1 MDHEN and CDR2 SYDVKM. DNA for the CDR3: TGTGCCAGCAGTTCGGCTAGCCAGAAGACCCAGTACTTC. It yields the protein CASSSASQKTQYF.

V usage is TRBV7-8 and J usage is TRBJ1-1, with D perhaps TRBD1 (6 bases). V lost 2 bases, J lost 1 base, and 8 bases lay in between. The CDR3 loop spans 14 amino acids. The V gene's germline CDR1 is SGHVS and CDR2 FQNEAQ. CDR3 DNA: TGTGCCAGCAGCTTAACGACAGGGAACACTGAAGCTTTCTTT. It is translated as CASSLTTGNTEAFF.

The chain employs TRBV7-2 and TRBJ2-7; D unclear. The V end was cut by 5 bases, the J end by 2 bases, with 16 bases between. The CDR3 covers 15 residues. CDR1 SGHTA and CDR2 FQGNSA come from the germline V gene. Here the CDR3 DNA reads TGTGCCAGCAGCATCGTTCCCGCCTCAACCTACGAGCAGTACTTC. This encodes CASSIVPASTYEQYF.

V usage is TRBV6-5 and J usage is TRBJ1-1; D gene uncertain. Trimming removed 0 bases from V and 0 bases from J, with 11 bases in between. Germline V lookup: CDR1 MNHEY, CDR2 SVGAGI. This CDR3 contains 16 residues. The CDR3 here is CASSYSIGRLNTEAFF. The CDR3 nucleotides read TGTGCCAGCAGTTACTCGATTGGGCGTTTGAACACTGAAGCTTTCTTT.

The chain employs TRBV4-1 and TRBJ2-3; D is unresolved. CDR1 is MGHRA and CDR2 is YSYEKL in the germline V gene. This CDR3 comprises 14 residues. The V end lost 3 bases, the J end lost 0 bases, and 7 bases lay between the germline ends. The CDR3 region has the DNA TGCGCCAGCAGCCACCTCCCGAGCACAGATACGCAGTATTTT. It specifies CASSHLPSTDTQYF.

This chain connects TRBV28 to TRBJ1-1; 8 bases map to TRBD1. Germline V gives CDR1 MDHEN, CDR2 SYDVKM. V was pared by 6 bases and J by 8 bases, with 8 bases of the junction left unmatched. This CDR3 contains 13 residues. DNA of the CDR3: TGTGCCAGCAGACCCCAGGGGGACAGGGAAGCTTTCTTT. The encoded protein is CASRPQGDREAFF.

This clone has just one count. The CDR3 sequence: CATRTSGNQETQYF. DNA for the CDR3: TGTGCCACCAGGACTAGCGGGAACCAAGAGACCCAGTACTTC. The V gene is TRBV28, the J gene TRBJ2-5; 12 nucleotides match TRBD2. The CDR3 has 14 residues. Trimming cost V 10 bases and J 0 bases; bases outside gene matches: 3. Germline V CDR1 and CDR2: MDHEN, SYDVKM.

The chain carries TRBV11-2 and TRBJ2-6; the D gene is possibly TRBD2 (6 bases). Germline V lookup: CDR1 SGHAT, CDR2 FQNNGV. This CDR3 has 16 amino acids. Trimming cost V 3 bases and J 2 bases, with 11 bases left between them. The CDR3 is CASSFGGAAGANVLTF. DNA for the CDR3: TGTGCCAGCAGCTTCGGGGGAGCGGCTGGGGCCAACGTCCTGACTTTC.

The V gene is TRBV2, the J gene TRBJ2-3, with 11 bases that match TRBD2. The CDR3 has 14 amino acids. Trimming cost V 4 bases and J 6 bases; bases outside gene matches: 3. Per the germline V gene, CDR1 is SNHLY and CDR2 is FYNNEI. The CDR3 reads CASSASGRSDTQYF. The DNA for the CDR3 is TGTGCCAGCAGTGCTAGCGGGAGGTCCGATACGCAGTATTTT.

The chain has TRBV28 and TRBJ2-3; the D is unclear. Germline V gene data show CDR1 as MDHEN and CDR2 as SYDVKM. V lost 3 bases and J 2 bases, leaving 15 bases between the germline ends. CDR3 length: 16 residues. The CDR3 bases are TGTGCCAGCAGTTTTGTCCGATTTGGAGTCACAGATACGCAGTATTTT. As protein: CASSFVRFGVTDTQYF.

The chain employs TRBV5-1 and TRBJ2-1, with 9 nucleotides matching TRBD1. This CDR3 region has 15 residues. Germline CDR1 reads SGHRS; CDR2 reads YFSETQ. The V gene end was trimmed by 1 base and the J gene end by 4 bases; junction bases not matched to a gene: 3. This CDR3 reads CASSLSGTGYNEQFF. CDR3 DNA: TGCGCCAGCAGCTTGTCTGGGACAGGGTACAATGAGCAGTTCTTC.

The chain combines TRBV9 with TRBJ1-1; D remains unclear. Germline loops: CDR1 SGDLS, CDR2 YYNGEE. The V gene lost 0 bases and the J gene lost 13 bases, with 16 bases spanning the gap. CDR3 length: 13 amino acids. The CDR3: CASSVGLGKIGFF. CDR3 DNA sequence: TGTGCCAGCAGCGTAGGTTTAGGGAAGATAGGTTTCTTT.

The chain uses TRBV5-1 and TRBJ2-3; a weak D match, TRBD1 (6 bases). Per the germline V gene, CDR1 is SGHRS and CDR2 is YFSETQ. The CDR3 runs to 15 residues. Trimming shortened V by 0 bases and J by 2 bases, and 10 bases separated the two germline ends. CDR3 region: CASSLAGDPTDTQYF. The CDR3, as DNA: TGCGCCAGCAGCTTGGCAGGGGACCCCACAGATACGCAGTATTTT.

This clone was found once. The chain links TRBV10-3 to TRBJ2-7, with 7 positions matching TRBD1. This CDR3 has 14 amino acids. The ends lost 10 bases at V and 0 bases at J; junction bases unmatched: 9. Germline V gene lookup returns CDR1 ENHRY and CDR2 SYGVKD. CDR3 coding DNA: TGTGCCACCAAACCCGGGACAGCCTCCTACGAGCAGTACTTC. It codes for CATKPGTASYEQYF.

V usage is TRBV7-9 and J usage is TRBJ1-2, with D unresolved. The ends were cut back, 5 bases at V and 3 bases at J, with 10 bases in the middle. Per germline, CDR1 SEHNR and CDR2 FQNEAQ (reference sequence). The CDR3 totals 13 residues. The CDR3 nucleotides read TGTGCCAGCAGCCCCGGGATTTACTATGGCTACACCTTC. Translation gives CASSPGIYYGYTF.

This sequence joins TRBV6-6 and TRBJ1-2; D ambiguous. V was pared by 6 bases and J by 8 bases, with 7 bases between. CDR1 is MNHNY, CDR2 SVGAGI, per germline (reference sequence). The CDR3 loop spans 10 amino acids. The chain's CDR3 is CASRRNGYTF. The DNA of the CDR3 is TGTGCCAGCAGGAGGAACGGCTACACCTTC.

The chain is built from TRBV4-1 and TRBJ1-1; possible D gene TRBD1, 5 bases. The CDR3 length is 16 residues. Germline CDR1 is MGHRA and CDR2 is YSYEKL. V was pared by 0 bases and J by 5 bases, with 16 bases between. CDR3 protein: CASSQEWDSGGTEAFF. DNA for the CDR3: TGCGCCAGCAGCCAAGAATGGGACTCCGGCGGGACTGAAGCTTTCTTT.

The V and J genes are TRBV14 and TRBJ1-1; D gene unclear. Germline V CDR1 and CDR2: SGHDN, FVKESK. Trimming took off 3 bases at V and 4 bases at J, with 9 bases between the two ends. The CDR3 has 13 amino acids. This chain's CDR3 is CASSQDWSTEAFF. CDR3 bases: TGTGCCAGCAGCCAGGACTGGAGCACTGAAGCTTTCTTT. The full variable domain, in which reference TRBV14 and TRBJ1-1 provide the parts outside the CDR3, is EAGVTQFPSHSVIEKGQTVTLRCDPISGHDNLYWYRRVMGKEIKFLLHFVKESKQDESGMPNNRFLAERTGGTYSTLKVQPAELEDSGVYFCASSQDWSTEAFFGQGTRLTVV.